The 18 T cell receptor beta chains in this list originate from one sample, sequenced in a study of CXCR3-negative and CXCR3-positive naive CD8 T cells. General study findings and limits: Naive cells that were CXCR3-positive had more hydrophobic TRB CDR3s (compared with CXCR3-negative naive cells).

All TRB cDNA libraries came from 5' RACE performed with UMI labels. TCRdb reprocessed the 5' RACE reads, with one entry per CDR3 protein and no DNA. This table lists roughly 120,000 distinct CDR3 sequences. Their antigens remain unidentified. Material: naive CXCR3+ CD8+ T cells from blood. As to subset: CD45RO-CCR7+CD27+CD95- naive CD8+ T cells expressing CXCR3 (TNR3+). The origin of the receptors is a human donor in good health. Some clones in this sample may be carry-over from other donors' samples.

The chain links TRBV10-3 to TRBJ2-7. This CDR3 has 14 amino acids. Per the germline V gene, CDR1 is ENHRY and CDR2 is SYGVKD. CDR3 protein: CAISGSDSYYEQYF.

CDR3 sequence reads: CASSPRTSGVTDTQYF. This rearrangement joins TRBV7-9 to TRBJ2-3; TCRdb names TRBD2, which stays unverified in the absence of DNA. The CDR3 sequence is 16 residues long. The germline V gene encodes CDR1 SEHNR and CDR2 FQNEAQ (reference sequence). Full variable domain (outside the CDR3, taken from reference TRBV7-9 and TRBJ2-3): DTGVSQNPRHKITKRGQNVTFRCDPISEHNRLYWYRQTLGQGPEFLTYFQNEAQLEKSRLLSDRFSAERPKGSFSTLEIQRTEQGDSAMYLCASSPRTSGVTDTQYFGPGTRLTVL.

The rearrangement links TRBV11-3 to TRBJ2-1; the TCRdb D gene call, TRBD1, has no DNA to confirm it. The CDR3 extends over 13 amino acids. Germline values: CDR1 SGHNT, CDR2 YENEEA. The CDR3 reads CASSHRDYNEQFF.

The chain links TRBV27 to TRBJ2-2; TCRdb proposes TRBD2, but this gene call is untestable without DNA. Germline V gives CDR1 MNHEY, CDR2 SMNVEV (reference sequence). CDR3 length equals 14 residues. The CDR3 here is CASSSGLMVRELFF.

V gene TRBV13 combines with J gene TRBJ2-7; TCRdb's D call, TRBD1, is unchecked because there is no DNA. The CDR3 is made up of 13 amino acids. Looked up from germline, CDR1 is PRHDT and CDR2 is FYEKMQ (reference sequence). The CDR3 sequence is CASSLFHSGEQYF.

This chain links TRBV4-1 with TRBJ1-1; TCRdb picks TRBD1, but there is no DNA to check that call. This CDR3 contains 16 residues. The V gene's germline CDR1 is MGHRA and CDR2 YSYEKL. CDR3 in amino acids: CASSHGQGSVNTEAFF.

This sequence joins TRBV27 and TRBJ2-7; there is no DNA to check the TCRdb D call of TRBD1. This CDR3 contains 15 residues. Germline V CDR1 and CDR2: MNHEY, SMNVEV (reference sequence). The CDR3 loop reads CASSLFQGGTYEQYF.

The CDR3 reads CASSQLANEETQYF. The chain has TRBV7-3 and TRBJ2-5; no DNA is available, so the TRBD2 call from TCRdb remains unchecked. CDR1 and CDR2 (germline): SGHTA, FQGTGA. The CDR3 has 14 residues.

J is TRBJ1-1 and V is TRBV5-1; TCRdb designates TRBD1, a call that cannot be tested without DNA. The germline V gene encodes CDR1 SGHRS and CDR2 YFSETQ. This CDR3 is built from 13 residues. The CDR3 loop is CASSNTGDTEAFF. Full variable domain (outside the CDR3, taken from reference TRBV5-1 and TRBJ1-1): KAGVTQTPRYLIKTRGQQVTLSCSPISGHRSVSWYQQTPGQGLQFLFEYFSETQRNKGNFPGRFSGRQFSNSRSEMNVSTLELGDSALYLCASSNTGDTEAFFGQGTRLTVV.

The chain carries TRBV4-1 and TRBJ2-3. Germline V gene data show CDR1 as MGHRA and CDR2 as YSYEKL. CDR3 length: 15 residues. CDR3: CASSQDRYSTDTQYF.

The rearrangement links TRBV4-3 to TRBJ1-1. There are 16 residues in the CDR3. Germline values: CDR1 LGHNA, CDR2 YSLEER. The CDR3 loop is CASSQDQAGWNTEAFF.

The J gene is TRBJ2-3, the V gene TRBV11-2; TCRdb picks TRBD1, but there is no DNA to check that call. This CDR3 is 16 amino acids long. Germline values: CDR1 SGHAT, CDR2 FQNNGV. This CDR3 is CASSLAPGKGTDTQYF.

The CDR3 here is CASSPQGAAYEQCF. This chain uses TRBV28 with TRBJ2-7; TCRdb returns TRBD1, unconfirmable since there is no DNA. The CDR3 runs to 14 residues. Germline V lookup: CDR1 MDHEN, CDR2 SYDVKM.

This sequence joins TRBV4-1 and TRBJ2-7. In germline, CDR1 is MGHRA, CDR2 YSYEKL. This CDR3 region has 14 residues. CDR3 amino acids: CASSEFQSSYEQYF.

The V call is TRBV4-2, the J call TRBJ2-6. CDR1 LGHNA and CDR2 YNFKEQ come from the germline V gene. This CDR3 is 15 amino acids long. The CDR3: CASSQDNSGANVLTF.

J is TRBJ2-2 and V is TRBV29-1; no DNA is available, so the TRBD1 call from TCRdb remains unchecked. The length of the CDR3 is 13 residues. Per the germline V gene, CDR1 is SQVTM and CDR2 is ANQGSEA. The CDR3 protein is CSGEQGLTGELFF.

The chain employs TRBV20-1 and TRBJ2-7; TCRdb selects TRBD1, and the lack of DNA leaves this call unchecked. Per germline, CDR1 DFQATT and CDR2 SNEGSKA (reference sequence). This CDR3 comprises 16 residues. The CDR3 is CSARALRTEVPYEQYF.

The chain has TRBV5-5 and TRBJ2-1; TCRdb gives TRBD2 as the D gene, but with no DNA this cannot be confirmed. The CDR3 extends over 14 amino acids. Germline-derived CDR1 and CDR2 are SGHKS and YYEKEE (reference sequence). CDR3 sequence: CASSFAKGSYEQFF.